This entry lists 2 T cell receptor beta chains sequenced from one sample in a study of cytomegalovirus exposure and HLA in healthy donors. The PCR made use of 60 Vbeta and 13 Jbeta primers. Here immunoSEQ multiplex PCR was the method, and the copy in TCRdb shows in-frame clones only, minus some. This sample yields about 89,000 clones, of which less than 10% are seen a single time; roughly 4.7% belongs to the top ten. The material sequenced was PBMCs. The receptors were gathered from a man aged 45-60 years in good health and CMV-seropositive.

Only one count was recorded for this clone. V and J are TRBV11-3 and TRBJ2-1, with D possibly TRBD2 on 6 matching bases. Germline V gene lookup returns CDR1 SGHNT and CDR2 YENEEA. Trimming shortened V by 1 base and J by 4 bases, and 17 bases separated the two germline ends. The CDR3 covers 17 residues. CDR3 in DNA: TGTGCCAGCAGCTTAGGCGGGGCCCGTTCATTATACAATGAGCAGTTCTTC. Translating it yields CASSLGGARSLYNEQFF.

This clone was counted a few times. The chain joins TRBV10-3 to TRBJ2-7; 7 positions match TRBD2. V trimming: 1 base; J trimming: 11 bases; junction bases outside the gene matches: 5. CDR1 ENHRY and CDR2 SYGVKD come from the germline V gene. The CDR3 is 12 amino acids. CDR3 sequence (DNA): TGTGCCATCAGTGAGTGGGAGGGCCTGAAGTACTTC. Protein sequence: CAISEWEGLKYF.